This entry concerns a single T cell receptor beta chain. The sample comes from a study of cytomegalovirus exposure and HLA in healthy donors. The PCR made use of 60 Vbeta and 13 Jbeta primers. Sequenced by immunoSEQ multiplex PCR; TCRdb stores in-frame clones only, minus some. This table has approximately 200,000 clones, roughly 79% appearing once. CDR3 length: 16 amino acids. The V end lost 0 bases, the J end lost 0 bases, and 9 bases lay between the germline ends. The germline V gene has CDR1 SNHLY and CDR2 FYNNEI. This TCR came from a man aged 25 to 40 in good health and CMV-seronegative. The rearrangement links TRBV2 to TRBJ2-1, with a possible D match to TRBD1 (6 bases). Sequenced: PBMCs. The CDR3 coding sequence is TGTGCCAGCAGTGAAGCAAAGGGGGTCTCCTACAATGAGCAGTTCTTC. Amino acids: CASSEAKGVSYNEQFF.